This T cell receptor beta chain emerged from a study of regulatory dendritic cells for organ transplantation. Profiled with immunoSEQ multiplex PCR; TCRdb holds only in-frame clones, not every one. This table has about 10,000 clones, roughly 65% appearing once. Sorted T cells were CFSE-labeled and cultured roughly five days with allogeneic regulatory or mature dendritic cells at 1:10. Study results and caveats: Memory CD8+ clonal expansion seemed more limited with regulatory than mature dendritic cells. The most alloreactive TCR clonotypes were found in resting memory CD8+ cells. Memory CD8+ T cells were the most oligoclonal; naive cells were highly diverse.

About this clone itself: What it binds is not known.

Germline CDR1 is MNHNY and CDR2 is SVGAGI (reference sequence). Trimming took 6 bases from V and 9 from J, leaving 9 bases between them. This CDR3 has 12 residues. The specimen was naive CD4+ T cells from blood cultured with dendritic cells. Regarding subset: CD45RA+ naive T cells. The rearrangement links TRBV6-6 to TRBJ1-6, with D tentatively TRBD1 (5 bases). This TCR came from a human donor in good health. The CDR3 loop is CASRNGGSPLHF. CDR3 nucleotide sequence: TGTGCCAGCAGGAACGGGGGTTCACCCCTCCACTTT.